Below are 24 T cell receptor beta chains sequenced from a single sample in a study of PD-L1 blockade in urothelial cancer (dated by TCRdb to about 2017). Receptor amplification or capture employed the immunoSEQ multiplex PCR assay. As stored in TCRdb, this immuneACCESS dataset retains in-frame rearrangements with V and J assigned. A fraction of the clones does not appear; measured against another copy, unresolved V genes explain less than half of the discrepancy, and the remainder lacks a known reason. Within this sample are around 29,000 clones, with 80% to 90% of them counted one time only. Around 3% of the sample belongs to the ten largest clones. This specimen's time point label, interpreted: peripheral blood 6 weeks after treatment start. This specimen was PBMCs, taken around atezolizumab (anti-PD-L1) treatment. These receptor sequences come from a man between 65 and 85 years old with urothelial cancer.

V is TRBV9 and J is TRBJ2-2; 9 bases line up with TRBD2. V lost 4 bases to trimming and J lost 5 bases; unmatched junction nucleotides: 6. The CDR3 is 15 amino acids. The V gene's germline CDR1 is SGDLS and CDR2 YYNGEE. CDR3 loop: CASSPRREGTGELFF. Here the CDR3 DNA reads TGTGCCAGCAGCCCCCGGCGGGAGGGGACCGGGGAGCTGTTTTTT.

The chain recombines TRBV7-9 with TRBJ1-2; D uncertain. The CDR3 sequence is 15 residues long. The germline CDR1 and CDR2 sequences are SEHNR and FQNEAQ (reference sequence). The germline V and J ends were trimmed by 3 bases and 2 bases, with 13 bases remaining between them. CDR3 protein: CASSFSGALNYGYTF. The CDR3, as DNA: TGTGCCAGCAGCTTCTCGGGTGCTCTGAACTATGGCTACACCTTC.

The chain links TRBV27 to TRBJ2-2, with D perhaps TRBD2 (6 bases). Looked up from germline, CDR1 is MNHEY and CDR2 is SMNVEV (reference sequence). V was clipped by 4 bases and J by 4 bases, with 13 bases between them. The CDR3 runs to 15 residues. The chain's CDR3 is CASSSGGWFTGELFF. The CDR3 DNA reads TGTGCCAGCAGTTCTGGAGGGTGGTTCACCGGGGAGCTGTTTTTT.

This chain joins TRBV7-2 and TRBJ2-1, with D possibly matching TRBD2 (7 bases). Germline CDR1 and CDR2: SGHTA and FQGNSA. The CDR3 is 14 residues long. V was trimmed by 4 bases and J by 8 bases, leaving 15 bases between them. CDR3 loop: CASSSGGPTDEQFF. Written as DNA, the CDR3 is TGTGCCAGCAGCTCCGGGGGGCCTACCGATGAGCAGTTCTTC.

The rearrangement joins TRBV6-4 to TRBJ2-2; D is undetermined. Per germline, CDR1 MRHNA and CDR2 SNTAGT. This CDR3 is built from 14 residues. V lost 4 bases, J lost 3 bases, and 9 bases lay in between. The CDR3 region is CASSVETHTGELFF. In nucleotides, the CDR3 is TGTGCCAGCAGTGTTGAGACACACACCGGGGAGCTGTTTTTT.

The chain uses TRBV15 and TRBJ2-5; 8 nucleotides agree with TRBD1. The V gene's germline CDR1 is LNHNV and CDR2 YYDKDF (reference sequence). The CDR3 loop spans 14 amino acids. V dropped 5 bases and J dropped 5; count of bases not matched to a gene: 7. CDR3 bases: TGTGCCACCAGCCGCAGGGGGCGCGGGGAGACCCAGTACTTC. The encoded protein is CATSRRGRGETQYF.

V is TRBV5-4 and J is TRBJ1-4, with a possible D match to TRBD1 (6 bases). This CDR3 region has 14 residues. Trimming removed 0 bases from V and 6 bases from J, with 9 bases in between. Germline V gene data show CDR1 as SGHNT and CDR2 as YYREEE (reference sequence). The CDR3 nucleotides are TGTGCCAGCAGCTTGGGGACAGAGGATGAAAAACTGTTTTTT. This codes for CASSLGTEDEKLFF.

The J gene is TRBJ1-2, the V gene TRBV10-3, with D possibly being TRBD1 (5 bases). V lost 11 bases, J lost 6 bases, and 19 bases lay in between. The CDR3 spans 13 residues. In germline, CDR1 is ENHRY, CDR2 SYGVKD. CDR3 sequence (DNA): TGTGCCGTTTTACAGGAAAGAAAGGATGGCTACACCTTC. It codes for CAVLQERKDGYTF.

The gene calls are TRBV7-2 and TRBJ2-5, with D tentatively TRBD1 (6 bases). The CDR3 covers 16 residues. In germline, CDR1 is SGHTA, CDR2 FQGNSA. Deletions cut 5 bases from V and 6 bases from J, with 22 bases between. CDR3 loop: CASSLTPGVAHKTQYF. The CDR3 DNA follows: TGTGCCAGCAGCCTTACGCCAGGGGTCGCCCATAAGACCCAGTACTTC.

The rearrangement links TRBV10-3 to TRBJ2-1, with TRBD2 matching 12 bases. The ends lost 5 bases at V and 0 bases at J; junction bases unmatched: 8. From germline, CDR1 is ENHRY and CDR2 SYGVKD. CDR3 length: 18 amino acids. CDR3 region: CAISPGLAGDFSYNEQFF. CDR3 DNA sequence: TGTGCCATCAGTCCGGGACTAGCGGGCGATTTCTCCTACAATGAGCAGTTCTTC.

The rearrangement links TRBV9 to TRBJ2-2; 12 bases agree with TRBD2. Trimming at V came to 4 bases and at J to 5 bases, leaving 3 bases not matched to a gene. There are 15 residues in the CDR3. The V gene's germline CDR1 is SGDLS and CDR2 YYNGEE. In nucleotides, the CDR3 is TGTGCCAGCAGCCTAGGACTAGCGGGGACCGGGGAGCTGTTTTTT. As protein: CASSLGLAGTGELFF.

This clone was recorded a few times. The chain recombines TRBV29-1 with TRBJ1-2, with TRBD1 matching over 7 bases. The germline V gene encodes CDR1 SQVTM and CDR2 ANQGSEA. The CDR3 extends over 13 amino acids. The trim removed 7 bases at V and 6 bases at J, leaving 11 bases unmatched. In DNA, the CDR3 is TGCAGCGCTTTACGGGCTACAGGGGATGGCTACACCTTC. Protein: CSALRATGDGYTF. The variable domain in full, with the rest retrieved from reference TRBV29-1 and TRBJ1-2, is SAVISQKPSRDICQRGTSLTIQCQVDSQVTMMFWYRQQPGQSLTLIATANQGSEATYESGFVIDKFPISRPNLTFSTLTVSNMSPEDSSIYLCSALRATGDGYTFGSGTRLTVV.

This clone appeared a few times. This rearrangement joins TRBV19 to TRBJ2-1, with TRBD2 as a possible D gene (5 bases). The CDR3 contains 15 residues. Germline V gene data show CDR1 as LNHDA and CDR2 as SQIVND (reference sequence). With 5 bases removed from V and 6 bases from J, the gap between germline ends came to 17 bases. The CDR3 spells CASSLSGVRGNEQFF. CDR3 sequence (DNA): TGTGCCAGTAGTCTATCCGGGGTTCGCGGCAATGAGCAGTTCTTC.

The V and J genes are TRBV7-9 and TRBJ1-4, with D unresolved. Germline V gives CDR1 SEHNR, CDR2 FQNEAQ (reference sequence). The CDR3 is 15 amino acids. The germline V and J ends were trimmed by 2 bases and 7 bases, with 14 bases remaining between them. The DNA for the CDR3 is TGTGCCAGCAGCTTAATTCCCGGTGGGAGTGAAAAACTGTTTTTT. Translating gives CASSLIPGGSEKLFF.

The rearrangement joins TRBV7-2 to TRBJ2-7; D is perhaps TRBD2 (5 bases). Trimming removed 4 bases at V and 5 bases at J, with 9 bases between. This CDR3 is built from 12 residues. Germline V gene sequence: CDR1 SGHTA, CDR2 FQGNSA. For the CDR3, the DNA is TGTGCCAGCAGCTCCGGGGTTGACGAGCAGTACTTC. Amino acid sequence: CASSSGVDEQYF.

This clone came up a few times. This chain uses TRBV6-5 with TRBJ1-1, with 7 bases matching TRBD1. The V segment lost 6 bases and the J segment 3 bases; nucleotides outside the gene matches: 7. The CDR3 totals 14 residues. The germline V gene encodes CDR1 MNHEY and CDR2 SVGAGI. The CDR3: CASRAKTGHTEAFF. The CDR3 DNA reads as TGTGCCAGCAGGGCCAAGACAGGGCACACTGAAGCTTTCTTT.

This chain joins TRBV25-1 and TRBJ2-2, with a possible D match to TRBD2 (6 bases). The germline gives CDR1 MGHDK, CDR2 SYGVNS. This CDR3 contains 14 residues. Trimming removed 6 bases at V and 2 bases at J, with 10 bases between. The CDR3: CASRLAANTGELFF. CDR3 DNA sequence: TGTGCCAGCAGACTAGCAGCCAACACCGGGGAGCTGTTTTTT.

For the CDR3, the DNA is TGTGCCAGCAGTTTATCGACAGGGAAAATAATCTACGAGCAGTACTTC. Translation: CASSLSTGKIIYEQYF. The J gene is TRBJ2-7, the V gene TRBV27; 7 bases align to TRBD1. V was pared by 0 bases and J by 3 bases, with 8 bases of the junction left unmatched. The CDR3 is 16 amino acids. Germline-derived CDR1 and CDR2 are MNHEY and SMNVEV (reference sequence).

This sequence joins TRBV5-1 and TRBJ2-3; possible D gene TRBD1, 6 bases. The CDR3 consists of 14 residues. V was clipped by 3 bases and J by 4 bases, with 12 bases between them. The germline V gene has CDR1 SGHRS and CDR2 YFSETQ. The CDR3, as DNA: TGCGCCAGCAGCTCCGGACAGTCCGCAGATACGCAGTATTTT. Encoded protein: CASSSGQSADTQYF.

The chain joins TRBV18 to TRBJ2-5; 8 positions agree with TRBD1. Losses at the gene ends were 7 bases for V and 5 bases for J; bases not matched to a gene: 9. Per germline, CDR1 KGHSH and CDR2 LQKENI. CDR3 length: 14 residues. The CDR3 reads CASFRDRGGETQYF. The CDR3 coding sequence is TGTGCCAGCTTCCGAGACAGGGGAGGCGAGACCCAGTACTTC.

This sequence joins TRBV7-2 and TRBJ1-2, with 7 nucleotides matching TRBD1. Germline CDR1 is SGHTA and CDR2 is FQGNSA. The CDR3 sequence is 13 residues long. J was trimmed by 2 bases and V by 5 bases; bases with no gene match: 2. The CDR3 region is CASSPGQNYGYTF. The DNA of the CDR3 is TGTGCCAGCAGCCCGGGACAGAACTATGGCTACACCTTC.

This chain's CDR3 is CASSSKPAGSAANVLTF. In DNA form, the CDR3 reads TGTGCCAGCAGCTCCAAACCCGCGGGCTCGGCCGCCAACGTCCTGACTTTC. The rearrangement joins TRBV5-5 to TRBJ2-6; TRBD2 is a possible D gene (5 bases). The CDR3 contains 17 residues. V was clipped by 3 bases and J by 7 bases, with 20 bases between them. Germline CDR1 is SGHKS and CDR2 is YYEKEE (reference sequence).

This chain links TRBV4-1 with TRBJ2-5; 7 bases are shared with TRBD1. The germline V gene has CDR1 MGHRA and CDR2 YSYEKL. With V trimmed by 0 bases and J by 7 bases, 5 bases remained unmatched. The CDR3 consists of 14 residues. The CDR3 protein is CASSQDEGGMTQYF. CDR3 sequence (DNA): TGCGCCAGCAGCCAAGATGAAGGGGGCATGACCCAGTACTTC.

The count of this clone is one. The gene calls are TRBV7-6 and TRBJ2-2, with unresolved D. The CDR3 has 12 residues. From germline, CDR1 is SGHVS and CDR2 FNYEAQ. Trimming removed 6 bases at V and 5 bases at J, with 7 bases between. CDR3 bases: TGTGCCAGCAGATCTATGACCGGGGAGCTGTTTTTT. Translation: CASRSMTGELFF.